These 23 T cell receptor beta chains came from one sample sequenced in a study of blood T cell repertoires in COVID-19. Using immunoSEQ multiplex PCR, the repertoire was profiled, and TCRdb retains in-frame clones only, with some absent. This sample has about 84,000 clones, with around 88% found just once. The sample comprised peripheral blood. Receptors were obtained from an elderly man with active or convalescent COVID-19.

The V gene is TRBV2, the J gene TRBJ2-7; D is perhaps TRBD2 (6 bases). Germline lookup yields CDR1 SNHLY and CDR2 FYNNEI. V lost 7 bases to trimming and J lost 5 bases, with 33 bases between them. This CDR3 is built from 19 residues. CDR3 nucleotide sequence: TGTGCCAGCATAGAGGGTCGCGGGACGGCAGCCCGTGGGGTGCACGAGCAGTACTTC. Translation: CASIEGRGTAARGVHEQYF.

The chain uses TRBV30 and TRBJ1-2, with D perhaps matching TRBD1 (6 bases). The CDR3 consists of 14 residues. Deletions cut 1 base from V and 10 bases from J, with 19 bases between. Germline V gene sequence: CDR1 GTSNPN, CDR2 SVGIG (reference sequence). The CDR3 region has the DNA TGTGCCTGGAGTGGGGGGGGCCTTTCTATAAACTACACCTTC. Translation gives CAWSGGGLSINYTF.

This rearrangement joins TRBV9 to TRBJ2-1; TRBD2 is a possible D gene (5 bases). The CDR3 is made up of 15 amino acids. In germline, CDR1 is SGDLS, CDR2 YYNGEE. Trimming left V 0 bases short and J 0 bases short, with 7 bases between. CDR3 loop: CASSVGGGSYNEQFF. CDR3 nucleotides: TGTGCCAGCAGCGTAGGAGGAGGCTCCTACAATGAGCAGTTCTTC.

The genes are TRBV9 and TRBJ2-1; the D gene is possibly TRBD2 (7 bases). Trimming took 0 bases from V and 5 from J, leaving 15 bases between them. This CDR3 is built from 16 residues. Germline CDR1 is SGDLS and CDR2 is YYNGEE. CDR3 DNA sequence: TGTGCCAGCAGCGTAGCTACCCGGGGGGCAGACAATGAGCAGTTCTTC. Its protein is CASSVATRGADNEQFF.

This rearrangement joins TRBV6-2 or TRBV6-3 to TRBJ2-3, with 11 bases aligning to TRBD1. Germline V lookup: CDR1 MNHEY, CDR2 SVGEGT. There are 19 residues in the CDR3. The V segment lost 2 bases and the J segment 3 bases; nucleotides outside the gene matches: 13. As DNA, the CDR3 is TGTGCCAGCAGTTACCCCAGGGACAGGGGGAGTCATCCAACAGATACGCAGTATTTT. It is translated as CASSYPRDRGSHPTDTQYF.

The V and J genes are TRBV19 and TRBJ1-1; D possibly corresponds to TRBD1 (5 bases). Germline V gene sequence: CDR1 LNHDA, CDR2 SQIVND (reference sequence). This CDR3 region has 13 residues. The V gene lost 3 bases and the J gene lost 3 bases, with 8 bases spanning the gap. CDR3 protein: CASSIARDTEAFF. In DNA, the CDR3 is TGTGCCAGTAGTATCGCCAGGGACACTGAAGCTTTCTTT.

This clone was counted once. The chain combines TRBV30 with TRBJ1-3; maybe TRBD1 (5 bases). Germline V gene data show CDR1 as GTSNPN and CDR2 as SVGIG (reference sequence). This CDR3 is 19 amino acids long. The V end was cut by 3 bases, the J end by 2 bases, with 26 bases between. The CDR3 DNA reads as TGTGCCTGGAGAGGTTCGGGGGTAGGGGTTAGACAAACTGGAAACACCATATATTTT. Translated: CAWRGSGVGVRQTGNTIYF.

The chain is built from TRBV11-3 and TRBJ2-1; possibly TRBD1 for D (6 bases). V lost 1 base to trimming and J lost 5 bases, with 18 bases between them. Per germline, CDR1 SGHNT and CDR2 YENEEA. This CDR3 contains 17 residues. This CDR3 reads CASSLALPGAGDNEQFF. The CDR3 DNA reads as TGTGCCAGCAGCTTAGCCCTCCCCGGGGCAGGGGACAATGAGCAGTTCTTC.

CDR3 sequence reads: CASSSYGLTQIQYF. Written as DNA, the CDR3 is TGTGCCAGCAGTTCATACGGACTAACCCAGATTCAGTACTTC. The V and J genes are TRBV28 and TRBJ2-4, with a tentative D call TRBD2 (6 bases). Germline CDR1 is MDHEN and CDR2 is SYDVKM. This CDR3 comprises 14 residues. V dropped 4 bases and J dropped 10 bases, with 17 bases sitting between them.

This rearrangement joins TRBV5-8 to TRBJ1-3; 9 nucleotides line up with TRBD1. With V trimmed by 4 bases and J by 7 bases, 9 bases remained unmatched. CDR1 and CDR2 from the germline V gene are SGHTS and YDEGEE. This CDR3 has 15 residues. CDR3 nucleotide sequence: TGTGCCAGCAGCAGGACCGGACAGGGGTTGAACACCATATATTTT. It specifies CASSRTGQGLNTIYF.

The V gene is TRBV29-1, the J gene TRBJ2-1; the match to TRBD1 covers 10 bases. Per germline, CDR1 SQVTM and CDR2 ANQGSEA. The CDR3 extends over 14 amino acids. V was pared by 7 bases and J by 5 bases, with 8 bases of the junction left unmatched. The CDR3 here is CSGRQGAQDNEQFF. In nucleotides, the CDR3 is TGCAGCGGAAGACAGGGGGCGCAGGACAATGAGCAGTTCTTC.

This sequence joins TRBV5-1 and TRBJ1-1, with TRBD1 matching 9 bases. V trimming: 4 bases; J trimming: 8 bases; junction bases outside the gene matches: 15. This CDR3 contains 16 residues. Per the germline V gene, CDR1 is SGHRS and CDR2 is YFSETQ. The DNA for the CDR3 is TGCGCCAGCAGCCTTGGGGGGACAGGGACTGGGTTCGAAGCTTTCTTT. It encodes CASSLGGTGTGFEAFF.

The chain has TRBV23-1 and TRBJ2-6; D not certain. TRBV23-1 is filed as an ORF, its function uncertain. V lost 8 bases, J lost 2 bases, and 16 bases lay in between. The CDR3 runs to 16 residues. CDR3 sequence (DNA): TGCGCCAGCCCTGCCGCAGCGAGACCTGGGGCCAACGTCCTGACTTTC. Amino acid sequence: CASPAAARPGANVLTF.

The V gene is TRBV5-1, the J gene TRBJ1-2; no clear D gene. V gave up 4 bases and J gave up 7 bases, with 20 bases separating them. Germline V gene data show CDR1 as SGHRS and CDR2 as YFSETQ. This CDR3 spans 15 amino acids. The CDR3 sequence is CASSPGILPGSGYTF. The DNA for the CDR3 is TGCGCCAGCAGCCCTGGTATCCTCCCCGGGAGTGGCTACACCTTC.

V is TRBV5-6 and J is TRBJ1-1, with 9 bases fitting TRBD1. The ends lost 4 bases at V and 0 bases at J; junction bases unmatched: 10. CDR3 length: 17 residues. Germline CDR1 reads SGHDT; CDR2 reads YYEEEE. The CDR3: CASSRRTGVFMNTEAFF. The DNA of the CDR3 is TGTGCCAGCAGCAGAAGGACAGGGGTTTTCATGAACACTGAAGCTTTCTTT. Filled out from reference TRBV5-6 and TRBJ1-1, the complete variable domain reads DAGVTQSPTHLIKTRGQQVTLRCSPKSGHDTVSWYQQALGQGPQFIFQYYEEEERQRGNFPDRFSGHQFPNYSSELNVNALLLGDSALYLCASSRRTGVFMNTEAFFGQGTRLTVV.

The genes are TRBV15 and TRBJ2-3; 7 nucleotides match TRBD2. J gave up 3 bases and V 0 bases, and 6 bases lay outside the gene matches. There are 16 residues in the CDR3. Germline-derived CDR1 and CDR2 are LNHNV and YYDKDF (reference sequence). CDR3 amino acids: CATSRDGDYQTDTQYF. The CDR3 DNA reads as TGTGCCACCAGCAGAGATGGGGACTACCAGACAGATACGCAGTATTTT.

The gene calls are TRBV5-1 and TRBJ2-7; 10 nucleotides agree with TRBD2. The germline CDR1 and CDR2 sequences are SGHRS and YFSETQ. The V segment lost 3 bases and the J segment 2 bases; nucleotides outside the gene matches: 5. The CDR3 spans 15 residues. Here the CDR3 reads CASSSHLAGAYEQYF. The CDR3 DNA sequence: TGCGCCAGCAGCTCCCATCTAGCGGGGGCCTACGAGCAGTACTTC.

V gene TRBV7-2 combines with J gene TRBJ2-7; D perhaps matches TRBD2 (5 bases). CDR1 and CDR2 (germline): SGHTA, FQGNSA. Trimming stripped 0 bases from V and 5 bases from J, with 11 bases between. There are 14 residues in the CDR3. The DNA for the CDR3 is TGTGCCAGCAGCTTAGCTGAGGGTGGGCACGAGCAGTACTTC. Its protein product is CASSLAEGGHEQYF. The variable domain in full, completed from reference TRBV7-2 and TRBJ2-7, reads GAGVSQSPSNKVTEKGKDVELRCDPISGHTALYWYRQSLGQGLEFLIYFQGNSAPDKSGLPSDRFSAERTGGSVSTLTIQRTQQEDSAVYLCASSLAEGGHEQYFGPGTRLTVT.

DNA of the CDR3: TGTGCCACCAGCCAAGAACAGGGGCCCACAGATACGCAGTATTTT. Translation gives CATSQEQGPTDTQYF. V gene TRBV15 combines with J gene TRBJ2-3; 7 bases line up with TRBD1. This CDR3 is 15 amino acids long. Germline V gene lookup returns CDR1 LNHNV and CDR2 YYDKDF (reference sequence). V lost 5 bases and J lost 2; bases outside the gene matches: 7. Complete variable domain (other parts from reference TRBV15 and TRBJ2-3): DAMVIQNPRYQVTQFGKPVTLSCSQTLNHNVMYWYQQKSSQAPKLLFHYYDKDFNNEADTPDNFQSRRPNTSFCFLDIRSPGLGDTAMYLCATSQEQGPTDTQYFGPGTRLTVL.

The DNA for the CDR3 is TGTGCCAGCAGCCCATCAGGGGACTACCTTTGGGGTAGGTCCTACAATGAGCAGTTCTTC. Translation: CASSPSGDYLWGRSYNEQFF. V usage is TRBV13 and J usage is TRBJ2-1; maybe TRBD2 (7 bases). The CDR3 length is 20 residues. The V gene's germline CDR1 is PRHDT and CDR2 FYEKMQ (reference sequence). The V and J ends lost 5 bases and 1 base respectively, with 27 bases between them.

The rearrangement joins TRBV5-1 to TRBJ2-5; the D gene is possibly TRBD1 (6 bases). The germline V and J ends were trimmed by 3 bases and 5 bases, with 11 bases remaining between them. Germline lookup yields CDR1 SGHRS and CDR2 YFSETQ. CDR3 length: 13 residues. CDR3 sequence: CASSSQGSETQYF. The CDR3 DNA sequence: TGCGCCAGCAGCTCACAGGGTAGCGAGACCCAGTACTTC.

The chain recombines TRBV3-1 (or the pseudogene TRBV3-2) with TRBJ2-4, with D possibly being TRBD1 (5 bases). The ends were cut back, 0 bases at V and 5 bases at J, with 20 bases in the middle. The germline CDR1 and CDR2 sequences are LGHDT and YNNKEL (reference sequence). The CDR3 loop spans 18 amino acids. CDR3 bases: TGTGCCAGCAGCCAAGATCAGGGTTTAGGGCAGGACCAAAACATTCAGTACTTC. This gives the protein CASSQDQGLGQDQNIQYF.

This clone was seen a few times. The chain combines TRBV13 with TRBJ1-2; 7 bases are a match to TRBD1. Germline V CDR1 and CDR2: PRHDT, FYEKMQ (reference sequence). CDR3 length: 13 residues. The trim removed 5 bases at V and 4 bases at J, leaving 4 bases unmatched. The CDR3 loop reads CASSGTDLYGYTF. CDR3 bases: TGTGCCAGCAGCGGGACAGATCTCTATGGCTACACCTTC.